Below, 16 T cell receptor beta chains from the same sample are listed, as sequenced in a study of T cell responses to AZD1222 COVID-19 vaccine. Clones were sequenced by immunoSEQ multiplex PCR, and TCRdb holds only the in-frame ones, with some missing. The data show about 160,000 clones, around nine tenths seen once. The sequencing here drew on peripheral blood, taken on day 0 of AZD1222 vaccination. The receptors originated from an adult in good health.

The rearrangement links TRBV11-2 to TRBJ1-3; D remains unclear. This CDR3 region has 14 residues. CDR1 and CDR2 (germline): SGHAT, FQNNGV. V was shortened by 5 bases and J by 0 bases, with 8 bases between the two germline ends. The CDR3 sequence is CASSAPSSGNTIYF. CDR3 nucleotide sequence: TGTGCCAGCAGCGCGCCCTCCTCTGGAAACACCATATATTTT.

This chain connects TRBV5-6 to TRBJ1-2; no firm D call. Between the trimmed V and J ends, which lost 1 base and 4 bases, there was a span of 8 bases. The CDR3 covers 13 residues. The germline CDR1 and CDR2 sequences are SGHDT and YYEEEE. CDR3 loop: CASSLSPSYGYTF. In nucleotides, the CDR3 is TGTGCCAGCAGCTTGTCTCCCTCCTATGGCTACACCTTC.

The chain uses TRBV28 and TRBJ2-7; 7 nucleotides align to TRBD2. The CDR3 extends over 15 amino acids. V shed 6 bases and J 0 bases; nucleotides not matched to a gene: 8. In germline, CDR1 is MDHEN, CDR2 SYDVKM. This CDR3 is CASRNPGLPSYEQYF. The CDR3, as DNA: TGTGCCAGCAGAAACCCGGGACTACCCTCCTACGAGCAGTACTTC.

Here the CDR3 reads CAISAANREYNEQFF. The CDR3 bases are TGTGCCATCAGTGCTGCGAACAGGGAGTACAATGAGCAGTTCTTC. The chain combines TRBV10-3 with TRBJ2-1; D possibly corresponds to TRBD1 (6 bases). V was trimmed by 4 bases and J by 4 bases, leaving 14 bases between them. Germline assignment: CDR1 ENHRY and CDR2 SYGVKD. CDR3 length: 15 amino acids.

CDR3 region: CASSFGNRSNTEAFF. The CDR3 coding sequence is TGTGCCAGCAGCTTCGGGAACAGGTCGAACACTGAAGCTTTCTTT. The chain uses TRBV5-4 and TRBJ1-1; D may be TRBD1 (5 bases). CDR1 and CDR2 from the germline V gene are SGHNT and YYREEE (reference sequence). The CDR3 totals 15 residues. Trimming pared 2 bases from V and 1 base from J, leaving 12 bases between. Full variable domain (rest looked up from reference TRBV5-4 and TRBJ1-1): ETGVTQSPTHLIKTRGQQVTLRCSSQSGHNTVSWYQQALGQGPQFIFQYYREEENGRGNFPPRFSGLQFPNYSSELNVNALELDDSALYLCASSFGNRSNTEAFFGQGTRLTVV.

The genes are TRBV28 and TRBJ1-2, with D hard to call. Germline CDR1 MDHEN, CDR2 SYDVKM. V dropped 4 bases and J dropped 3 bases, with 9 bases sitting between them. This CDR3 has 13 residues. CDR3 residues: CASSSEAYYGYTF. The CDR3 coding sequence is TGTGCCAGCAGTTCGGAGGCCTACTATGGCTACACCTTC.

The chain combines TRBV9 with TRBJ2-2, with D uncertain. The ends were cut back, 5 bases at V and 5 bases at J, with 10 bases in the middle. Germline assignment: CDR1 SGDLS and CDR2 YYNGEE. CDR3 length: 13 amino acids. The CDR3 region is CASSGSGTGELFF. Here the CDR3 DNA reads TGTGCCAGCAGTGGATCCGGGACCGGGGAGCTGTTTTTT.

The chain employs TRBV28 and TRBJ1-1, with no clear D. Deletions cut 2 bases from V and 6 bases from J, with 13 bases between. CDR1 MDHEN and CDR2 SYDVKM come from the germline V gene. The CDR3 contains 14 residues. CDR3 amino acids: CASSLIMGIPEAFF. In DNA form, the CDR3 reads TGTGCCAGCAGTTTAATAATGGGAATACCTGAAGCTTTCTTT.

The rearrangement uses TRBV14 and TRBJ2-1; a possible D gene is TRBD1 (5 bases). V was clipped by 5 bases and J by 8 bases, with 13 bases between them. The length of the CDR3 is 13 residues. Germline V gene sequence: CDR1 SGHDN, CDR2 FVKESK. CDR3 DNA sequence: TGTGCCAGCAGCATAATTCAACAGGATGAGCAGTTCTTC. Amino acids: CASSIIQQDEQFF.

This clone was found once. The chain links TRBV5-8 to TRBJ1-3, with unresolved D. Trimming shortened V by 5 bases and J by 4 bases, and 10 bases separated the two germline ends. This CDR3 has 13 amino acids. Germline V gene data show CDR1 as SGHTS and CDR2 as YDEGEE. The CDR3 here is CASSQVGGNTIYF. The CDR3 DNA reads TGTGCCAGCAGTCAAGTTGGGGGAAACACCATATATTTT.

The V and J genes are TRBV2 and TRBJ1-2; D perhaps matches TRBD1 (6 bases). The length of the CDR3 is 15 residues. Trimming took 5 bases from V and 4 from J, leaving 17 bases between them. Germline V lookup: CDR1 SNHLY, CDR2 FYNNEI. CDR3 sequence reads: CASSPSGVVGYGYTF. Here the CDR3 DNA reads TGTGCCAGCAGTCCCTCAGGGGTTGTTGGCTATGGCTACACCTTC.

The rearrangement joins TRBV15 to TRBJ2-7, with 7 nucleotides matching TRBD2. CDR3 length: 15 residues. J lost 4 bases, V lost 0 bases, and 6 bases had no gene match. The germline gives CDR1 LNHNV, CDR2 YYDKDF (reference sequence). The CDR3 loop reads CATSRDSSGVYEQYF. In DNA form, the CDR3 reads TGTGCCACCAGCAGAGATTCTAGCGGAGTATACGAGCAGTACTTC.

The genes are TRBV9 and TRBJ2-1, with 8 bases identical to TRBD2. The CDR3 extends over 17 amino acids. Germline V lookup: CDR1 SGDLS, CDR2 YYNGEE. The J segment lost 7 bases and the V segment lost 0 bases, leaving 12 bases of the junction unmatched. CDR3 region: CASSVAPLGAGENEQFF. Written as DNA, the CDR3 is TGTGCCAGCAGCGTAGCACCGCTCGGAGCGGGAGAAAATGAGCAGTTCTTC.

CDR3 in amino acids: CATRRGPGNTIYF. CDR3 sequence (DNA): TGTGCCACACGGAGGGGCCCTGGAAACACCATATATTTT. V gene TRBV19 combines with J gene TRBJ1-3, with D possibly matching TRBD1 (5 bases). There are 13 residues in the CDR3. From germline, CDR1 is LNHDA and CDR2 SQIVND (reference sequence). Trimming took off 10 bases at V and 2 bases at J, with 12 bases between the two ends.

The chain uses TRBV3-1 (or the pseudogene TRBV3-2) and TRBJ2-7, with 16 nucleotides matching TRBD2. V trimming: 0 bases; J trimming: 7 bases; junction bases outside the gene matches: 12. The CDR3 runs to 19 residues. The V gene's germline CDR1 is LGHDT and CDR2 YNNKEL (reference sequence). The CDR3 protein is CASSQDRFGTSGGDKEQYF. The CDR3, as DNA: TGTGCCAGCAGCCAAGATCGGTTTGGGACTAGCGGGGGGGACAAGGAGCAGTACTTC.

The chain uses TRBV7-9 and TRBJ2-7, with 10 bases matching TRBD1. V shed 6 bases, J shed 1 base, and the junction held 6 bases outside the gene matches. This CDR3 contains 15 residues. CDR1 and CDR2 (germline): SEHNR, FQNEAQ (reference sequence). The CDR3 DNA reads TGTGCCAGCAGTACCGGACAGGGGGGATCCTACGAGCAGTACTTC. Amino acid sequence: CASSTGQGGSYEQYF.